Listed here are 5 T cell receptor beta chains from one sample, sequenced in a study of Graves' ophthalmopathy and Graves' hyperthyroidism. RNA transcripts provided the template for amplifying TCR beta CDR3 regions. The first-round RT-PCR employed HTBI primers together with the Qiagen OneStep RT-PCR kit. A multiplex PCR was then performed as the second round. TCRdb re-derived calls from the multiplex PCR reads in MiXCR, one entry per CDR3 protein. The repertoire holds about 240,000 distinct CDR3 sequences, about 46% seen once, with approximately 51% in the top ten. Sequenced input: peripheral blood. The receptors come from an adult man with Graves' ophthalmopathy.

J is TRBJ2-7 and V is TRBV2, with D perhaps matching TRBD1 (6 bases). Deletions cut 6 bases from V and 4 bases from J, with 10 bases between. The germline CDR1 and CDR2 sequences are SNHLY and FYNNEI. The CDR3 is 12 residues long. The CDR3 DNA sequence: TGTGCCAGCAGGGCAGGGGCGTACGAGCAGTACTTC. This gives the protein CASRAGAYEQYF.

For the CDR3, the DNA is TGTGCCAGCAGCAGTTCAGGGGGCCCTAATCAGCCCCAGCATTTT. It encodes CASSSSGGPNQPQHF. The chain joins TRBV7-2 to TRBJ1-5, with 8 bases aligning to TRBD1. This CDR3 has 15 residues. Losses at the gene ends were 5 bases for V and 4 bases for J; bases not matched to a gene: 7. In germline, CDR1 is SGHTA, CDR2 FQGNSA.

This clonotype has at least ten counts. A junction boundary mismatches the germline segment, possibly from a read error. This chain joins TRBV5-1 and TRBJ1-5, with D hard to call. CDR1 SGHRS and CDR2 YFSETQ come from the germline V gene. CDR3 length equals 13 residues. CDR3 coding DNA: TGTGCCAGCAGCTTAGGGAGCAATCAGCCCCAGCATTTT. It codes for CASSLGSNQPQHF.

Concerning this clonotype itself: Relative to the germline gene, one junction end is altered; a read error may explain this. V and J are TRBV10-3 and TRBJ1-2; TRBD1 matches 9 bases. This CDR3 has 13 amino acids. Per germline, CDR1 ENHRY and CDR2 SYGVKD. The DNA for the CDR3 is TGTGCCAGCAGTTTAGGACAGGGGTGGGGCTACACCTTC. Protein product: CASSLGQGWGYTF.

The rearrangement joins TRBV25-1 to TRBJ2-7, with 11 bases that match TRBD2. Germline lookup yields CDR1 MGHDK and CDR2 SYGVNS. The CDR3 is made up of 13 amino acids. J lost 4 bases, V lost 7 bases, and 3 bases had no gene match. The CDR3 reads CASTGTSGYEQYF. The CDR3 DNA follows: TGTGCCAGCACGGGGACTAGCGGATACGAGCAGTACTTC.